The 24 T cell receptor beta chains given below trace back to one sample, sequenced in a study of T cell responses to AZD1222 COVID-19 vaccine (dated by TCRdb to about 2021). The library was produced with the immunoSEQ multiplex PCR assay. TCRdb took over this immuneACCESS table, retaining in-frame rearrangements with V and J assigned. Such tables are incomplete; in checked studies, under half of the missing clones stem from an unresolved V gene, and the remainder is unexplained. In all, the sample holds about 140,000 clones, and around 88% of those were seen once. The ten top clones hold roughly 3% of the sample. Sample time point, as interpreted from the label and publication: baseline before first vaccination. The sample here was peripheral blood, taken on day 0 of AZD1222 vaccination. These receptors were obtained from an adult in good health.

The chain links TRBV5-6 to TRBJ2-3; 9 nucleotides align to TRBD2. The junction had 9 bases not matched to a gene; V was cut back by 5 bases and J by 2 bases. Germline values: CDR1 SGHDT, CDR2 YYEEEE. The CDR3 spans 16 residues. The CDR3 bases are TGTGCCAGCAGGCGGATAGCGGGAGTCCCCACAGATACGCAGTATTTT. Amino acids: CASRRIAGVPTDTQYF.

The chain couples TRBV24-1 to TRBJ1-2, with TRBD1 identical over 8 bases. Germline V gene data show CDR1 as KGHDR and CDR2 as SFDVKD. The CDR3 covers 13 residues. With V trimmed by 5 bases and J by 7 bases, 5 bases remained unmatched. The CDR3: CATSGQGIGGYTF. CDR3 DNA: TGTGCCACCAGTGGACAGGGGATCGGTGGCTACACCTTC.

The count of this clone is one. The rearrangement uses TRBV6-2 or TRBV6-3 and TRBJ2-7, with TRBD1 as a possible D gene (6 bases). Germline V gene lookup returns CDR1 MNHEY and CDR2 SVGEGT. Trimming took off 6 bases at V and 5 bases at J, with 17 bases between the two ends. This CDR3 comprises 14 residues. In DNA, the CDR3 is TGTGCCAGCAGCCGAGGACAGCCTCCTAACGAGCAGTACTTC. Protein: CASSRGQPPNEQYF.

This clone was counted many times. Other nucleotide sequences from this sample produce the same CDR3. The genes are TRBV10-1 and TRBJ1-5; 7 nucleotides align to TRBD1. After removal of 5 bases from V and 4 bases from J, the junction contained 2 bases not matched to a gene. Per the germline V gene, CDR1 is WNHNN and CDR2 is SYGVQD (reference sequence). The CDR3 loop spans 13 amino acids. In nucleotides, the CDR3 is TGCGCCAGCAGTACAGGGGTGAATCAGCCCCAGCATTTT. Protein sequence: CASSTGVNQPQHF.

Here the CDR3 DNA reads TGTGCCAGTAGTATATCTGGGACTAGCGGGAGGTCTAGCACAGATACGCAGTATTTT. Translated, it gives CASSISGTSGRSSTDTQYF. The chain employs TRBV19 and TRBJ2-3, with 15 bases matching TRBD2. J lost 0 bases, V lost 2 bases, and 6 bases had no gene match. CDR1 is LNHDA and CDR2 is SQIVND in the germline V gene (reference sequence). The CDR3 is 19 amino acids.

This chain uses TRBV5-4 with TRBJ2-1; 10 bases are shared with TRBD1. Germline CDR1 SGHNT, CDR2 YYREEE (reference sequence). The V segment lost 1 base and the J segment 7 bases; nucleotides outside the gene matches: 8. The CDR3 has 16 residues. DNA for the CDR3: TGTGCCAGCAGCTTGCCAGGGACAGGGGTATCGAATGAGCAGTTCTTC. Translation: CASSLPGTGVSNEQFF.

This chain connects TRBV3-1 (or the pseudogene TRBV3-2) to TRBJ2-3, with 7 bases matching TRBD1. CDR3 size: 13 residues. Trimming cost V 3 bases and J 7 bases; bases outside gene matches: 4. Looked up from germline, CDR1 is LGHDT and CDR2 is YNNKEL (reference sequence). The CDR3 region is CASSHNRGYTQYF. For the CDR3, the DNA is TGTGCCAGCAGCCACAACAGGGGTTATACGCAGTATTTT.

The rearrangement links TRBV16 to TRBJ1-5; D is uncertain. This CDR3 has 16 residues. Germline-derived CDR1 and CDR2 are KGHSY and FQNENV. The V gene lost 2 bases and the J gene lost 3 bases, with 14 bases spanning the gap. The CDR3 reads CASSQTPRGYNQPQHF. CDR3 DNA: TGTGCCAGCAGCCAAACCCCGCGGGGTTACAATCAGCCCCAGCATTTT.

CDR3 in amino acids: CASSPTLDRGDIQYF. The CDR3 DNA reads as TGTGCCAGTAGCCCGACGCTGGACAGGGGGGACATTCAGTACTTC. The J gene is TRBJ2-4, the V gene TRBV19, with TRBD1 identical over 10 bases. The junction had 10 bases not matched to a gene; V was cut back by 6 bases and J by 8 bases. The CDR3 is made up of 15 amino acids. Germline loops: CDR1 LNHDA, CDR2 SQIVND (reference sequence). The variable domain in full, completed from reference TRBV19 and TRBJ2-4, reads DGGITQSPKYLFRKEGQNVTLSCEQNLNHDAMYWYRQDPGQGLRLIYYSQIVNDFQKGDIAEGYSVSREKKESFPLTVTSAQKNPTAFYLCASSPTLDRGDIQYFGAGTRLSVL.

This clone showed up just a few times. This chain links TRBV4-1 with TRBJ2-7, with 8 bases matching TRBD2. CDR3 size: 14 residues. Germline values: CDR1 MGHRA, CDR2 YSYEKL. The J segment lost 2 bases and the V segment lost 6 bases, leaving 6 bases of the junction unmatched. The CDR3 spells CASRPTSGTYEQYF. In DNA, the CDR3 is TGCGCCAGCAGACCAACTAGCGGAACCTACGAGCAGTACTTC.

Only one count was recorded for this clone. This rearrangement joins TRBV9 to TRBJ1-6, with D possibly being TRBD1 (5 bases). The CDR3 spans 13 residues. In germline, CDR1 is SGDLS, CDR2 YYNGEE. V dropped 4 bases and J dropped 13 bases, with 15 bases sitting between them. CDR3 in DNA: TGTGCCAGCAGCCCGGGACCCCCGGCTCCCCTCCACTTT. This gives the protein CASSPGPPAPLHF.

This clone is a singleton in its sample. The genes are TRBV5-1 and TRBJ2-5, with TRBD2 matching 9 bases. Germline V gene lookup returns CDR1 SGHRS and CDR2 YFSETQ. Unmatched junction bases numbered 5, after V lost 0 bases and J lost 5 bases. The CDR3 is 15 residues long. CDR3 residues: CASSLVAGGQETQYF. CDR3 DNA: TGCGCCAGCAGCTTGGTGGCGGGAGGGCAGGAGACCCAGTACTTC.

Comments on this clone: Different DNA sequences within this sample yield the same CDR3. This chain connects TRBV6-2 or TRBV6-3 to TRBJ1-5; no clear D gene. Per the germline V gene, CDR1 is MNHEY and CDR2 is SVGEGT. The CDR3 loop spans 13 amino acids. V gave up 2 bases and J gave up 2 bases, with 4 bases separating them. The CDR3 spells CASSYDGNQPQHF. As DNA, the CDR3 is TGTGCCAGCAGTTACGATGGCAATCAGCCCCAGCATTTT.

The chain combines TRBV3-1 (or the pseudogene TRBV3-2) with TRBJ1-1; D may be TRBD1 (5 bases). The CDR3 has 14 amino acids. V was cut by 1 base and J by 4 bases, with 10 bases left in between. CDR1 and CDR2 (germline): LGHDT, YNNKEL (reference sequence). In nucleotides, the CDR3 is TGTGCCAGCAGCCAAGGCAGGGTGGGCACTGAAGCTTTCTTT. Translating it yields CASSQGRVGTEAFF.

This clone was found a few times. The genes are TRBV29-1 and TRBJ1-4; D remains unclear. The CDR3 is 12 amino acids. V was pared by 6 bases and J by 6 bases, with 11 bases between. Germline assignment: CDR1 SQVTM and CDR2 ANQGSEA. The CDR3 nucleotides read TGCAGCGTAACAGCGTCGGATGAAAAACTGTTTTTT. Its protein product is CSVTASDEKLFF.

This chain connects TRBV4-3 to TRBJ1-2; 12 nucleotides line up with TRBD1. The germline V gene encodes CDR1 LGHNA and CDR2 YSLEER. V dropped 1 base and J dropped 6; count of bases not matched to a gene: 3. The CDR3 has 15 amino acids. CDR3 loop: CASSQGGTGGNGYTF. CDR3 DNA: TGCGCCAGCAGCCAAGGGGGGACAGGGGGCAATGGCTACACCTTC.

This chain links TRBV5-4 with TRBJ1-1; 8 bases align to TRBD1. Germline-derived CDR1 and CDR2 are SGHNT and YYREEE (reference sequence). The length of the CDR3 is 15 residues. Losses at the gene ends were 2 bases for V and 4 bases for J; bases not matched to a gene: 7. CDR3 sequence (DNA): TGTGCCAGCAGCTTTGGGACAGGTGAAGGCACTGAAGCTTTCTTT. It encodes CASSFGTGEGTEAFF.

This chain joins TRBV15 and TRBJ2-6; D gene ambiguous. From germline, CDR1 is LNHNV and CDR2 YYDKDF (reference sequence). The CDR3 contains 15 residues. V shed 0 bases and J shed 1 base, with 4 bases lying between them. The CDR3 DNA is TGTGCCACCAGCAGAGAACAGTCTGGGGCCAACGTCCTGACTTTC. Its translation is CATSREQSGANVLTF.

V is TRBV28 and J is TRBJ1-1; D unresolved. V was trimmed by 3 bases and J by 6 bases, leaving 5 bases between them. The CDR3 consists of 11 residues. Germline V lookup: CDR1 MDHEN, CDR2 SYDVKM. The CDR3, as DNA: TGTGCCAGCAGTTTCCCACCTGAAGCTTTCTTT. It is translated as CASSFPPEAFF.

This chain joins TRBV6-6 and TRBJ2-7; 12 bases fit TRBD1. The V gene end was trimmed by 7 bases and the J gene end by 2 bases; junction bases not matched to a gene: 9. CDR1 is MNHNY, CDR2 SVGAGI, per germline (reference sequence). CDR3 size: 16 residues. DNA of the CDR3: TGTGCCAGCACCCTACTGGGGGACAGGGGGCCCTACGAGCAGTACTTC. This translates into CASTLLGDRGPYEQYF.

V usage is TRBV12-3 or TRBV12-4 and J usage is TRBJ2-7, with a possible D match to TRBD1 (5 bases). Deletions cut 5 bases from V and 3 bases from J, with 5 bases between. The CDR3 is made up of 11 amino acids. The CDR3 loop reads CASSQGYEQYF. Written as DNA, the CDR3 is TGTGCCAGCAGTCAGGGCTACGAGCAGTACTTC.

This clone was counted once. V usage is TRBV12-3 or TRBV12-4 and J usage is TRBJ1-3; the D is unclear. V lost 8 bases and J lost 6, with 14 bases in between. The CDR3 loop spans 13 amino acids. CDR3 loop: CASRSQSANTIYF. For the CDR3, the DNA is TGTGCCAGCCGGAGCCAGTCGGCAAACACCATATATTTT.

This rearrangement joins TRBV2 to TRBJ2-3; 7 bases fit TRBD2. The CDR3 extends over 16 amino acids. Looked up from germline, CDR1 is SNHLY and CDR2 is FYNNEI. The J segment lost 0 bases and the V segment lost 3 bases, leaving 6 bases of the junction unmatched. The CDR3 sequence: CASSDMTSLSTDTQYF. DNA for the CDR3: TGTGCCAGCAGTGACATGACTAGCCTTAGCACAGATACGCAGTATTTT.

This clone showed up just once. The rearrangement links TRBV27 to TRBJ2-5; TRBD2 matches at 7 bases. Trimming took 3 bases from V and 7 from J; bases not matched to a gene: 14. The germline CDR1 and CDR2 sequences are MNHEY and SMNVEV (reference sequence). This CDR3 spans 16 amino acids. The CDR3 bases are TGTGCCAGCAGTTTCCTAATGGCGGGGGACGGCGCGACCCAGTACTTC. Encoded protein: CASSFLMAGDGATQYF.